This TCR beta chain was captured in a study of cytomegalovirus exposure and HLA in healthy donors. PCR used 60 Vbeta primers and 13 Jbeta primers. Using immunoSEQ multiplex PCR, the repertoire was profiled, and TCRdb retains in-frame clones only, with some absent. The sample holds approximately 100,000 clones; about 70% are singletons and the top ten take 2.6%. The CDR3 has 15 residues. V was clipped by 4 bases and J by 5 bases; unmatched bases: 7. From germline, CDR1 is PRHDT and CDR2 FYEKMQ (reference sequence). The sequenced sample consisted of PBMCs. The receptor was derived from a man in his fifties in good health and CMV-seropositive. The V call is TRBV13, the J call TRBJ2-5; the match to TRBD1 covers 10 bases. CDR3 residues: CASSSRQGAMETQYF. CDR3 DNA: TGTGCCAGCAGCTCTCGACAGGGGGCTATGGAGACCCAGTACTTC.